This TCR beta chain was obtained from a study of blood T cell repertoires in COVID-19. Whole-study context: Whether acute or convalescent, the COVID-19 samples came from the United States, Italy and Spain.

TCRdb's table, derived via immunoSEQ multiplex PCR, lists solely in-frame clones and lacks some. The data contain more than 150,000 clones, 80% to 90% of them singletons. The CDR3 length is 13 residues. Deletions cut 2 bases from V and 4 bases from J, with 8 bases between. The germline V gene has CDR1 MNHNS and CDR2 SASEGT. The sequence was obtained from a middle-aged woman with acute or convalescent COVID-19. The sequenced sample was peripheral blood. The rearrangement uses TRBV6-1 and TRBJ1-2; D ambiguous. The CDR3 DNA is TGTGCCAGCAGTGAAAACAGCCCCTATGGCTACACCTTC. Translated: CASSENSPYGYTF.